This TCR beta chain was obtained from a study of blood T cell repertoires in COVID-19. Study-wide background: Samples of COVID-19 (acute and convalescent) were obtained from the United States, Italy and Spain. T cells, B-cell-depleted T cells, or PBMCs supplied cDNA or gDNA.

Study processing details: Cell counts per sample came from amplifying reference gene primers. Generated by immunoSEQ multiplex PCR, the TCRdb table keeps only in-frame clones and is missing some. For V, J and clone size, that table is used; D and trimming come from the DNA. The data show about 160,000 clones, around 85% seen once. The CDR3 totals 16 residues. Germline V gives CDR1 MNHNY, CDR2 SVGAGI (reference sequence). The trim removed 2 bases at V and 2 bases at J, leaving 4 bases unmatched. Sequencing was performed on peripheral blood. The receptor comes from a man aged 70-80 years with acute or convalescent COVID-19. The rearrangement uses TRBV6-6 and TRBJ2-1, with 9 bases fitting TRBD2. The CDR3 loop reads CASSYGLATAYNEQFF. The DNA for the CDR3 is TGTGCCAGCAGTTACGGACTAGCGACGGCCTACAATGAGCAGTTCTTC.